These T cell receptor beta chains were read from a single sample in a study of blood T cell repertoires in COVID-19. The assay was immunoSEQ multiplex PCR, and TCRdb's table has in-frame clones only and misses some. The sample lists 95,000 to 150,000 clones, approximately 70% seen once, with more than 0.65% in the top ten. The material sequenced was peripheral blood. The receptors come from a human donor with acute or convalescent COVID-19. The donor label of this sample is uncertain. Each CDR3 is given with its conserved first and last residue. D genes are given only for firm matches. The size of a clone is reported for some rows only, either as once, few or many, or as a class for expanded clones.

>TRBD1|TRBV6-5|-|TRBJ1-6
CASNTGTGRSSPLHF
TGTGCCAGCAATACAGGGACAGGGAGAAGTTCACCCCTCCACTTT
>-|TRBV6-6|-|TRBJ1-1
CASSYLLLAFF
TGTGCCAGCAGTTACCTCTTGTTAGCTTTCTTT
>-|TRBV7-2|-|TRBJ2-7
CASSMGLKSYEQYF
TGTGCCAGCAGCATGGGACTGAAGAGCTACGAGCAGTACTTC
>TRBD1|TRBV11-2|-|TRBJ1-4
CASSFGRGRQKLFF
TGTGCCAGCAGCTTTGGCAGGGGGAGGCAAAAACTGTTTTTT
>TRBD1|TRBV7-3|-|TRBJ1-5
CASSLQAGGQPQHF
TGTGCCAGCAGCTTACAGGCAGGGGGTCAGCCCCAGCATTTT
>TRBD1|TRBV27|few|TRBJ1-5
CASSPIPRQGGRTQPQHF
TGTGCCAGCAGTCCCATACCCCGACAGGGAGGAAGGACTCAGCCCCAGCATTTT
>-|TRBV11-2|-|TRBJ2-5
CASSLVGALGETQYF
TGTGCCAGCAGCTTAGTGGGGGCCCTCGGGGAGACCCAGTACTTC
>-|TRBV7-9|-|TRBJ2-3
CASTLSDTQYF
TGTGCCAGCACCCTCTCAGATACGCAGTATTTT
>-|TRBV7-9|-|TRBJ2-6
CASSTWGSAFRGANVLTF
TGTGCCAGCAGCACATGGGGCAGCGCCTTTAGAGGGGCCAACGTCCTGACTTTC
>TRBD2|TRBV5-5|few|TRBJ2-5
CASSFGGRETQYF
TGTGCCAGCAGCTTCGGGGGGAGGGAGACCCAGTACTTC
>-|TRBV30|-|TRBJ2-2
CAFQGSGTGELFF
TGTGCCTTCCAGGGATCGGGCACCGGGGAGCTGTTTTTT
>TRBD1|TRBV2|-|TRBJ1-1
CASAGQGAVSEAFF
TGTGCCAGTGCTGGACAGGGGGCGGTGTCTGAAGCTTTCTTT
>TRBD1|TRBV7-9|-|TRBJ2-2
CASSFWNRGTGELFF
TGTGCCAGCAGCTTCTGGAACAGGGGGACCGGGGAGCTGTTTTTT
>-|TRBV30|-|TRBJ2-7
CAWSVTRGGEQYF
TGTGCCTGGAGTGTAACGCGAGGAGGCGAGCAGTACTTC
>TRBD1|TRBV30|-|TRBJ1-1
CAWTRTGRATEAFF
TGTGCCTGGACCAGGACAGGGAGGGCCACTGAAGCTTTCTTT
>-|TRBV3-1/TRBV3-2|-|TRBJ1-4
CASSRSSVEKLFF
TGTGCCAGCAGCCGCTCCAGTGTCGAAAAACTGTTTTTT
>TRBD1|TRBV12-3/TRBV12-4|-|TRBJ1-2
CASHVRVQGGYTF
TGTGCCAGCCATGTCAGGGTACAGGGGGGCTACACCTTC
>-|TRBV7-3|-|TRBJ2-6
CASSPQGRHSGANVLTF
TGTGCCAGCAGCCCACAGGGTAGACACTCTGGGGCCAACGTCCTGACTTTC
>-|TRBV4-1|-|TRBJ2-7
CASSQDTPGPYEQYF
TGCGCCAGCAGCCAAGACACCCCTGGGCCCTACGAGCAGTACTTC
>TRBD1|TRBV5-1|-|TRBJ1-5
CASSLDGTVNQPQHF
TGCGCCAGCAGCTTAGACGGGACAGTCAATCAGCCCCAGCATTTT
>-|TRBV7-6|-|TRBJ1-1
CASSRTGNTEAFF
TGTGCCAGCAGCCGCACAGGGAACACTGAAGCTTTCTTT
>-|TRBV2|-|TRBJ1-1
CASLKWEGRNTEGVF
TGTGCCAGCCTCAAATGGGAGGGTAGAAACACTGAAGGGGTCTTT
>TRBD2|TRBV7-8|-|TRBJ2-5
CASSPRGLGETQYF
TGTGCCAGCAGCCCACGGGGACTAGGAGAGACCCAGTACTTC
>TRBD1|TRBV12-5|-|TRBJ2-7
CASGSGQGISYEQYF
TGTGCTAGTGGTTCAGGACAGGGTATCTCCTACGAGCAGTACTTC
>TRBD1|TRBV27|few|TRBJ1-2
CASGDRDYYGYTF
TGTGCCAGCGGTGACAGGGACTACTATGGCTACACCTTC
>-|TRBV19|few|TRBJ1-5
CASKAGPRGNQPQHF
TGTGCCAGTAAAGCCGGCCCCAGGGGAAATCAGCCCCAGCATTTT
>-|TRBV2|-|TRBJ2-1
CASSEVGSSYNEQFF
TGTGCCAGCAGTGAAGTGGGGAGCTCCTACAATGAGCAGTTCTTC
>-|TRBV5-1|few|TRBJ2-1
CASSASRGNEQFF
TGCGCCAGCAGCGCTTCCAGGGGCAATGAGCAGTTCTTC
>TRBD1|TRBV5-1|-|TRBJ1-2
CASRQPPGQGNYGYTF
TGCGCCAGCAGACAACCCCCGGGACAGGGGAACTATGGCTACACCTTC
>TRBD1|TRBV28|-|TRBJ1-2
CASIPGAVPYHRGLGYTF
TGTGCCAGCATTCCGGGAGCAGTCCCTTACCACAGGGGGCTAGGCTACACCTTC
>-|TRBV6-1|once|TRBJ1-1
CASSDPHDRAFGEAFF
TGTGCCAGCAGTGACCCACATGACAGAGCCTTTGGGGAAGCTTTCTTT
>TRBD1|TRBV28|-|TRBJ1-3
CASSLFGQGPPGNTIYF
TGTGCCAGCAGTTTATTCGGACAGGGCCCCCCTGGAAACACCATATATTTT
>TRBD1|TRBV5-1|-|TRBJ1-4
CASSQGTVNEKLFF
TGCGCCAGCAGCCAAGGGACAGTTAATGAAAAACTGTTTTTT
>TRBD1|TRBV5-1|-|TRBJ1-6
CASTGQGNSPLHF
TGCGCCAGCACGGGACAGGGTAATTCACCCCTCCACTTT
>TRBD2|TRBV27|-|TRBJ2-1
CASRSSIGGDNEQFF
TGTGCCAGCCGCTCTTCTATCGGGGGGGACAATGAGCAGTTCTTC
>-|TRBV5-6|once|TRBJ1-1
CASSLDPRVTVNTEAFF
TGTGCCAGCAGCTTGGACCCCAGGGTAACAGTGAACACTGAAGCTTTCTTT
>-|TRBV24-1|-|TRBJ1-2
CATSDPNRDGYTF
TGTGCCACCAGTGATCCTAACCGCGATGGCTACACCTTC
>-|TRBV30|-|TRBJ1-6
CAWTGDGNSPLHF
TGTGCCTGGACCGGCGACGGGAATTCACCCCTCCACTTT
>-|TRBV4-1|-|TRBJ1-1
CASSQDWTFPGAFF
TGCGCCAGCAGCCAAGATTGGACTTTCCCCGGGGCTTTCTTT
>TRBD1|TRBV11-2|-|TRBJ1-2
CASSRQGGDYTF
TGTGCCAGCAGTAGACAGGGAGGAGACTACACCTTC
>TRBD1|TRBV10-2|few|TRBJ2-2
CASRGTGPTGELFF
TGCGCCAGCAGAGGGACAGGACCCACCGGGGAGCTGTTTTTT
>-|TRBV18|few|TRBJ1-3
CASSPAKGDGGNTIYF
TGTGCCAGCTCACCCGCAAAGGGGGATGGCGGAAACACCATATATTTT
>TRBD1|TRBV6-1|-|TRBJ1-2
CASSEQGTGGGAYGYTF
TGTGCCAGCAGTGAACAGGGGACAGGTGGAGGGGCCTATGGCTACACCTTC
>-|TRBV3-1/TRBV3-2|-|TRBJ2-1
CASSQDLTNNEQFF
TGTGCCAGCAGCCAAGATCTTACTAACAATGAGCAGTTCTTC
>-|TRBV9|-|TRBJ2-7
CASSPNYRFSYEQYF
TGTGCCAGCAGCCCCAACTATAGGTTCTCCTACGAGCAGTACTTC
>-|TRBV28|-|TRBJ1-4
CATAKGREANEKLFF
TGTGCCACCGCCAAAGGGAGGGAAGCTAATGAAAAACTGTTTTTT
>TRBD1|TRBV28|-|TRBJ1-3
CASSSLTGGGNTIYF
TGTGCCAGCAGTTCCCTGACAGGGGGCGGAAACACCATATATTTT
>-|TRBV11-2|-|TRBJ2-4
CASSSRLAKNIQYF
TGTGCCAGCAGCTCTAGGCTAGCCAAAAACATTCAGTACTTC
>-|TRBV7-9|few|TRBJ1-1
CASSLSWTEAFF
TGTGCCAGCAGCCTATCCTGGACAGAAGCTTTCTTT
>-|TRBV30|-|TRBJ1-1
CAWSEAGATEAFF
TGTGCCTGGAGTGAGGCAGGGGCCACTGAAGCTTTCTTT
>TRBD1|TRBV5-1|-|TRBJ2-2
CASSSETGGAEGELFF
TGCGCCAGCAGCTCCGAGACAGGGGGCGCGGAAGGGGAGCTGTTTTTT
>-|TRBV25-1|-|TRBJ2-1
CASSAPMQNEQFF
TGTGCCAGCAGTGCCCCCATGCAGAATGAGCAGTTCTTC
>TRBD1|TRBV7-9|-|TRBJ1-2
CASSSADRNGYTF
TGTGCCAGCAGCTCTGCGGACAGGAACGGCTACACCTTC
>TRBD1|TRBV11-3|-|TRBJ1-5
CASSLGTGCSNQPQHF
TGTGCCAGCAGCTTAGGGACAGGGTGTAGCAATCAGCCCCAGCATTTT